This note documents a single T cell receptor beta chain sequence. Antigen: not known. Per germline, CDR1 LGHNA and CDR2 YNFKEQ. The ends were cut back, 0 bases at V and 2 bases at J, with 13 bases in the middle. The CDR3 loop spans 17 amino acids. Clones were sequenced by immunoSEQ multiplex PCR, and TCRdb holds only the in-frame ones, with some missing. Of some 200,000 clones listed, more than 80% are singletons. This sample was included in a study of T cell responses to AZD1222 COVID-19 vaccine. Overall study context: It was second doses at about 4 or about 12 weeks that were pooled. Study-level results: An increase in Spike-specific TCR breadth and depth was observed after two AZD1222 doses. Per reports, nearly half of all spike-specific TCRs target regions that are unmutated in variants.

This TCR came from an adult in good health. The chain combines TRBV4-2 with TRBJ1-4; D is ambiguous. The sample was peripheral blood, taken on day 0 of AZD1222 vaccination. As DNA, the CDR3 is TGTGCCAGCAGCCAAGATTTTCTGGGTGACACTAATGAAAAACTGTTTTTT. Amino acid sequence: CASSQDFLGDTNEKLFF.